This TCR beta chain was identified in a study of T cell clusters in autoimmune cytopenias. The CDR3 is made up of 15 amino acids. Germline V gene data show CDR1 as MNHNY and CDR2 as SVGAGI (reference sequence). TRB was amplified by touch-down multiplex PCR, primer pools A and B combined. One entry per CDR3 protein, without DNA, is what TCRdb gives after re-calling the multiplex PCR reads. The sample holds around 6,200 distinct CDR3 sequences. TRB amplification used approximately 0.25 ug of peripheral blood genomic DNA. This sample also belongs to another study, concerning T cell repertoires in aging, cancer and after chemotherapy.

The material sequenced was peripheral blood. The source of this sequence is a human donor in good health. V is TRBV6-6 and J is TRBJ2-3; no DNA is available, so the TRBD2 call from TCRdb remains unchecked. The CDR3 reads CASSIQRGLTDTQYF.